These 7 T cell receptor beta chains originate from one sample sequenced in a study of T cell responses to AZD1222 COVID-19 vaccine. Sequencing was performed with immunoSEQ multiplex PCR; in TCRdb, only in-frame clones are kept and a portion is missing. The table has roughly 130,000 clones, 80% to 90% seen once. The material was peripheral blood, obtained on day 0 of AZD1222 vaccination. The receptors here all came from an adult in good health.

The chain is built from TRBV5-4 and TRBJ1-1; D not certain. Trimming pared 2 bases from V and 1 base from J, leaving 9 bases between. In germline, CDR1 is SGHNT, CDR2 YYREEE (reference sequence). The length of the CDR3 is 14 residues. The CDR3 protein is CASSFPDGNTEAFF. The CDR3, as DNA: TGTGCCAGCAGCTTCCCCGACGGGAACACTGAAGCTTTCTTT.

V usage is TRBV30 and J usage is TRBJ2-2, with D perhaps TRBD2 (6 bases). The V and J ends lost 3 bases and 2 bases respectively, with 13 bases between them. This CDR3 is 15 amino acids long. Germline V gives CDR1 GTSNPN, CDR2 SVGIG (reference sequence). The CDR3: CAWRSPGVNTGELFF. The CDR3 DNA follows: TGTGCCTGGAGGAGTCCGGGAGTCAACACCGGGGAGCTGTTTTTT.

This clone came up once. The chain carries TRBV6-1 and TRBJ2-5, with TRBD1 matching over 8 bases. V trimming: 2 bases; J trimming: 4 bases; junction bases outside the gene matches: 9. In germline, CDR1 is MNHNS, CDR2 SASEGT. The CDR3 loop spans 16 amino acids. The CDR3 loop reads CASSELIGQGLETQYF. The CDR3 DNA follows: TGTGCCAGCAGTGAACTCATAGGACAGGGCTTAGAGACCCAGTACTTC.

This clone was observed a few times. The V call is TRBV7-3, the J call TRBJ1-1, with a possible D match to TRBD1 (6 bases). The CDR3 runs 16 residues. Per germline, CDR1 SGHTA and CDR2 FQGTGA. The germline V and J ends were trimmed by 4 bases and 2 bases, with 17 bases remaining between them. The CDR3 bases are TGTGCCAGCAGCTCCCAGGGGACCCGAAGAAACACTGAAGCTTTCTTT. Its protein product is CASSSQGTRRNTEAFF.

V is TRBV9 and J is TRBJ2-3; unclear D gene. The CDR3 sequence is 15 residues long. CDR1 is SGDLS and CDR2 is YYNGEE in the germline V gene. V gave up 0 bases and J gave up 4 bases, with 12 bases separating them. CDR3 sequence reads: CASSVAASHPDTQYF. The CDR3 nucleotides are TGTGCCAGCAGCGTAGCGGCGAGTCACCCAGATACGCAGTATTTT.

The rearrangement uses TRBV3-1 (or the pseudogene TRBV3-2) and TRBJ1-6; tentatively, D is TRBD1 (5 bases). V was trimmed by 4 bases and J by 10 bases, leaving 20 bases between them. The CDR3 totals 16 residues. The germline V gene encodes CDR1 LGHDT and CDR2 YNNKEL (reference sequence). CDR3 residues: CASSRRETAGSSPLHF. The CDR3 DNA sequence: TGTGCCAGCAGCCGTCGGGAGACAGCCGGATCCTCACCCCTCCACTTT.

J is TRBJ1-4 and V is TRBV27; possible D gene TRBD1, 5 bases. The CDR3 loop spans 13 amino acids. Deletions cut 3 bases from V and 6 bases from J, with 8 bases between. Germline CDR1 is MNHEY and CDR2 is SMNVEV (reference sequence). The CDR3 loop is CASSFRGDEKLFF. DNA for the CDR3: TGTGCCAGCAGTTTTAGGGGCGATGAAAAACTGTTTTTT.